What follows are 19 T cell receptor beta chains derived from one specimen sequenced in a study of T cell changes during pregnancy in multiple sclerosis. Data came from immunoSEQ multiplex PCR; TCRdb stores just in-frame clones and leaves some out. The sample comprises 45,000 to 55,000 clones, 85% to 95% of which are singletons, and 0.75% to 1% rests with the top ten. The source material was peripheral blood, sampled after pregnancy. These receptors were obtained from a female donor with multiple sclerosis, enrolled in a pregnancy study.

V usage is TRBV5-4 and J usage is TRBJ2-3, with D maybe TRBD2 (6 bases). V lost 1 base and J 6 bases, leaving 12 bases between the germline ends. Looked up from germline, CDR1 is SGHNT and CDR2 is YYREEE (reference sequence). The CDR3 is 14 amino acids. The CDR3 is CASSLRGGSDTQYF. CDR3 sequence (DNA): TGTGCCAGCAGCTTGCGGGGAGGCTCCGATACGCAGTATTTT.

The chain couples TRBV5-6 to TRBJ2-3; D is ambiguous. CDR3 length equals 17 residues. The germline V gene encodes CDR1 SGHDT and CDR2 YYEEEE. V lost 4 bases and J lost 0, with 18 bases in between. CDR3 sequence (DNA): TGTGCCAGCAGCCCCTCGGCCGCGGTACCTAGCACAGATACGCAGTATTTT. This encodes CASSPSAAVPSTDTQYF.

This clone was seen once. The chain uses TRBV7-9 and TRBJ1-1; 10 bases fit TRBD1. The CDR3 spans 19 residues. Per germline, CDR1 SEHNR and CDR2 FQNEAQ (reference sequence). The V gene end was trimmed by 6 bases and the J gene end by 5 bases; junction bases not matched to a gene: 21. DNA of the CDR3: TGTGCCAGCAGTACCGACGGACAGGGGGTACACAGCGTTCGAACTGAAGCTTTCTTT. It encodes CASSTDGQGVHSVRTEAFF.

V is TRBV7-9 and J is TRBJ1-1; D not certain. Germline lookup yields CDR1 SEHNR and CDR2 FQNEAQ (reference sequence). The CDR3 has 13 amino acids. V lost 5 bases to trimming and J lost 7 bases, with 14 bases between them. The CDR3 sequence: CASSRVSGIEAFF. CDR3 nucleotides: TGTGCCAGCAGCCGGGTGTCCGGTATTGAAGCTTTCTTT.

The CDR3 DNA reads TGTGCCAGCAGTAGACAGGGGGGGCGGGCCGGAGCTTTCTTT. It specifies CASSRQGGRAGAFF. The rearrangement uses TRBV6-6 and TRBJ1-1; 9 positions match TRBD1. This CDR3 comprises 14 residues. The germline V gene has CDR1 MNHNY and CDR2 SVGAGI (reference sequence). J was trimmed by 10 bases and V by 5 bases; bases with no gene match: 11.

J is TRBJ2-7 and V is TRBV5-4, with 10 bases lining up with TRBD1. This CDR3 spans 15 amino acids. V was clipped by 3 bases and J by 5 bases; unmatched bases: 8. The germline V gene encodes CDR1 SGHNT and CDR2 YYREEE (reference sequence). CDR3 DNA: TGTGCCAGCAGCTCCCTGGGACAGGGGTACCACGAGCAGTACTTC. Amino acid sequence: CASSSLGQGYHEQYF.

The gene calls are TRBV10-3 and TRBJ1-1; D ambiguous. The CDR3 sequence is 13 residues long. Germline V gene lookup returns CDR1 ENHRY and CDR2 SYGVKD. V lost 0 bases and J lost 6, with 8 bases in between. CDR3 DNA: TGTGCCATCAGTGAGTCAGAGCCGGCTGAAGCTTTCTTT. Translated: CAISESEPAEAFF.

The chain carries TRBV7-9 and TRBJ2-2, with D maybe TRBD1 (5 bases). The germline V gene has CDR1 SEHNR and CDR2 FQNEAQ (reference sequence). V shed 4 bases and J shed 14 bases, with 11 bases lying between them. The CDR3 is 11 amino acids. The CDR3 DNA reads as TGTGCCAGCAGCTCGAACAGGTTTCTGTTTTTT. This codes for CASSSNRFLFF.

This sequence joins TRBV15 and TRBJ1-1; a possible D gene is TRBD1 (6 bases). The germline CDR1 and CDR2 sequences are LNHNV and YYDKDF (reference sequence). This CDR3 spans 15 amino acids. Trimming removed 0 bases from V and 11 bases from J, with 19 bases in between. CDR3 coding DNA: TGTGCCACCAGCAGAGATGTATCCCAGGGGCCGACGGCTTTCTTT. It encodes CATSRDVSQGPTAFF.

The chain carries TRBV29-1 and TRBJ2-7, with D possibly being TRBD2 (5 bases). The V end was cut by 7 bases, the J end by 3 bases, with 16 bases between. The CDR3 is 13 amino acids. Germline-derived CDR1 and CDR2 are SQVTM and ANQGSEA. This CDR3 reads CSAEGYGGYEQYF. Here the CDR3 DNA reads TGCAGCGCCGAGGGTTATGGAGGCTACGAGCAGTACTTC.

The genes are TRBV4-3 and TRBJ2-5; 14 nucleotides align to TRBD2. Trimming removed 1 base from V and 4 bases from J; junction bases left unmatched: 2. Germline V gene sequence: CDR1 LGHNA, CDR2 YSLEER. CDR3 length: 16 residues. CDR3 region: CASSQGLAGGLETQYF. The CDR3 DNA reads TGCGCCAGCAGCCAAGGACTAGCGGGGGGGCTAGAGACCCAGTACTTC.

This chain uses TRBV2 with TRBJ2-2; 12 bases map to TRBD1. CDR3 size: 16 residues. V lost 7 bases, J lost 5 bases, and 8 bases stayed unmatched. Germline CDR1 reads SNHLY; CDR2 reads FYNNEI. CDR3 amino acids: CASKTGQGAWTGELFF. CDR3 DNA: TGTGCCAGCAAGACGGGACAGGGGGCTTGGACCGGGGAGCTGTTTTTT.

This clone was recorded only once. This sequence joins TRBV6-5 and TRBJ1-1, with a possible D match to TRBD1 (5 bases). Trimming took off 7 bases at V and 4 bases at J, with 16 bases between the two ends. This CDR3 is 14 amino acids long. CDR1 and CDR2 from the germline V gene are MNHEY and SVGAGI. The DNA of the CDR3 is TGTGCCAGCAAAAAAATGCAGGGCCTCACTGAAGCTTTCTTT. Translated, it gives CASKKMQGLTEAFF.

CDR3 amino acids: CASSLGPFGPSVSTDTQYF. The CDR3 DNA reads TGTGCCAGCAGCTTGGGCCCATTCGGTCCTAGCGTAAGCACAGATACGCAGTATTTT. J is TRBJ2-3 and V is TRBV5-4; a weak D match, TRBD2 (6 bases). The ends were cut back, 0 bases at V and 0 bases at J, with 20 bases in the middle. The CDR3 sequence is 19 residues long. Germline lookup yields CDR1 SGHNT and CDR2 YYREEE (reference sequence).

The rearrangement uses TRBV18 and TRBJ1-5, with D perhaps TRBD1 (5 bases). Per the germline V gene, CDR1 is KGHSH and CDR2 is LQKENI. The V and J ends lost 5 bases and 0 bases respectively, with 14 bases between them. The CDR3 covers 16 residues. CDR3 coding DNA: TGTGCCAGCTCAGGGGCAGCACAATATAGCAATCAGCCCCAGCATTTT. Protein product: CASSGAAQYSNQPQHF.

The rearrangement links TRBV6-5 to TRBJ2-4; 10 bases match TRBD1. Trimming removed 6 bases from V and 7 bases from J; junction bases left unmatched: 9. Germline values: CDR1 MNHEY, CDR2 SVGAGI. The CDR3 is 15 residues long. This chain's CDR3 is CASRPPDRGWNIQYF. CDR3 DNA sequence: TGTGCCAGCAGACCCCCGGACAGGGGGTGGAACATTCAGTACTTC.

The chain couples TRBV7-6 to TRBJ2-7, with 9 bases that match TRBD2. Per the germline V gene, CDR1 is SGHVS and CDR2 is FNYEAQ. The length of the CDR3 is 18 residues. The V segment lost 5 bases and the J segment 4 bases; nucleotides outside the gene matches: 18. The CDR3 DNA follows: TGTGCCAGCAGCCTCGACGTAGGGAGGTGGCGGGGGGGGTACGAGCAGTACTTC. It encodes CASSLDVGRWRGGYEQYF.

CDR3 sequence (DNA): TGTGCCAGCAGCTTGGGTGGCGAAAAACTGTTTTTT. It translates to CASSLGGEKLFF. This chain joins TRBV5-6 and TRBJ1-4; D remains ambiguous. V lost 0 bases and J 8 bases, leaving 5 bases between the germline ends. This CDR3 spans 12 amino acids. Germline V gene data show CDR1 as SGHDT and CDR2 as YYEEEE. Full variable domain (outside the CDR3, taken from reference TRBV5-6 and TRBJ1-4): DAGVTQSPTHLIKTRGQQVTLRCSPKSGHDTVSWYQQALGQGPQFIFQYYEEEERQRGNFPDRFSGHQFPNYSSELNVNALLLGDSALYLCASSLGGEKLFFGSGTQLSVL.

V usage is TRBV7-2 and J usage is TRBJ1-2; D is possibly TRBD1 (6 bases). V lost 5 bases and J 6 bases, leaving 10 bases between the germline ends. CDR3 length: 12 residues. Germline V CDR1 and CDR2: SGHTA, FQGNSA. Here the CDR3 reads CASSRDRHGYTF. The CDR3 region has the DNA TGTGCCAGCAGCCGAGACAGGCATGGCTACACCTTC. Supplemented by reference TRBV7-2 and TRBJ1-2, the full variable domain reads GAGVSQSPSNKVTEKGKDVELRCDPISGHTALYWYRQSLGQGLEFLIYFQGNSAPDKSGLPSDRFSAERTGGSVSTLTIQRTQQEDSAVYLCASSRDRHGYTFGSGTRLTVV.